These T cell receptor beta chains were read from a single sample in a study of chemoradiotherapy in HPV16-positive cancers. The table came from immunoSEQ multiplex PCR; TCRdb's copy has only in-frame clones and leaves some out. The table has roughly 14,000 clones, approximately 91% seen once. Source: blood, taken from a patient who underwent chemoradiotherapy. Receptor source: a human donor with HPV-associated anogenital cancer. Both conserved end residues are part of each CDR3. A D gene is named only where the DNA matches it firmly. Size is omitted from some rows. Given values are once, few, many or a class for expanded clones.

j_call clone_size d_call v_call cdr3_aa cdr3_nt
TRBJ2-2 . . TRBV5-1 CASSLSGVAGAGELFF TGCGCCAGCAGCTTGAGTGGAGTCGCAGGAGCCGGGGAGCTGTTTTTT
TRBJ2-3 . . TRBV19 CASSIERSTFGTDTQYF TGTGCCAGTAGTATAGAACGATCGACTTTTGGCACAGATACGCAGTATTTT
TRBJ2-7 . TRBD2 TRBV7-8 CASKPGTSSSYEQYF TGTGCCAGCAAACCAGGGACTAGCAGCTCTTACGAGCAGTACTTC
TRBJ1-1 . . TRBV14 CASSQEWNTEAFF TGTGCCAGCAGCCAAGAGTGGAACACTGAAGCTTTCTTT
TRBJ2-5 . . TRBV4-2 CASSQDLRGETQYF TGTGCCAGCAGCCAAGATCTGAGAGGGGAGACCCAGTACTTC
TRBJ2-5 . TRBD1 TRBV30 CAWSAVKGTDLKETQYF TGTGCCTGGAGTGCGGTTAAGGGGACAGACCTAAAAGAGACCCAGTACTTC
TRBJ2-3 . TRBD2 TRBV30 CAWSGNLFRELAGSPGFTDTQYF TGTGCCTGGAGTGGAAACCTTTTCAGAGAACTAGCGGGGTCTCCGGGGTTCACAGATACGCAGTATTTT
TRBJ2-4 . . TRBV4-1 CASSLPGREVQNIQYF TGCGCCAGCAGCCTACCGGGACGCGAAGTCCAAAACATTCAGTACTTC
TRBJ2-5 . . TRBV9 CASSPGETQYF TGTGCCAGCAGCCCGGGTGAGACCCAGTACTTC
TRBJ2-3 . . TRBV6-6 CASGTRTDTQYF TGTGCCAGCGGAACGCGAACAGATACGCAGTATTTT
TRBJ2-3 . TRBD2 TRBV7-9 CASVGGGTDTQYF TGTGCCAGCGTCGGGGGGGGCACAGATACGCAGTATTTT
TRBJ2-1 . . TRBV4-1 CASRRRVQADNEQFF TGCGCCAGCCGAAGAAGGGTCCAAGCGGACAATGAGCAGTTCTTC
TRBJ2-7 once TRBD2 TRBV11-3 CASRKAGLSYEQYF TGTGCCAGCAGAAAAGCGGGGCTTTCCTACGAGCAGTACTTC
TRBJ2-5 . TRBD1 TRBV4-3 CASSQTTGRETQYF TGCGCCAGCAGCCAAACGACAGGGCGGGAGACCCAGTACTTC
TRBJ2-5 . . TRBV18 CASSPQAGAETQYF TGTGCCAGCTCACCCCAGGCGGGGGCAGAGACCCAGTACTTC
TRBJ2-3 . . TRBV5-6 CASSLEPPDTQYF TGTGCCAGCAGCTTGGAGCCCCCGGATACGCAGTATTTT
TRBJ1-4 . TRBD1 TRBV7-3 CASSLQGGRGEKLFF TGTGCCAGCAGCCTACAAGGGGGCCGAGGGGAAAAACTGTTTTTT
TRBJ1-1 . TRBD1 TRBV19 CASRATGTGSWGTEAFF TGTGCCAGTAGGGCCACCGGGACAGGGTCTTGGGGCACTGAAGCTTTCTTT
TRBJ2-3 . TRBD2 TRBV30 CAWRWGTSGGSTDTQYF TGTGCCTGGAGATGGGGGACTAGCGGGGGGAGCACAGATACGCAGTATTTT
TRBJ2-1 . TRBD2 TRBV9 CASSLHSLLAGDYNEQFF TGTGCCAGCAGCCTCCATTCCCTCCTAGCGGGGGACTACAATGAGCAGTTCTTC
TRBJ2-7 . . TRBV5-5 CASSLDAGTYEQYF TGTGCCAGCAGCTTGGATGCAGGTACCTACGAGCAGTACTTC
TRBJ2-1 . . TRBV19 CASSMEEGLTYSYNEQFF TGTGCCAGTAGTATGGAGGAGGGGTTAACCTACTCCTACAATGAGCAGTTCTTC
TRBJ2-7 . . TRBV5-6 CASSIQGQTYEQYF TGTGCCAGCAGCATACAGGGCCAAACCTACGAGCAGTACTTC
TRBJ2-6 few TRBD1 TRBV5-4 CASSKRGRVGPGANVLTF TGTGCCAGCAGCAAAAGGGGGCGCGTGGGACCTGGGGCCAACGTCCTGACTTTC
TRBJ2-7 . TRBD1 TRBV7-9 CASSLRQGSLSEQYF TGTGCCAGCAGCTTAAGACAGGGGAGTCTTTCCGAGCAGTACTTC
TRBJ2-1 . . TRBV7-3 CASSLAGPAQDEQFF TGTGCCAGCAGCTTAGCGGGACCGGCCCAGGATGAGCAGTTCTTC
TRBJ1-1 . . TRBV7-9 CASSFILDTEAFF TGTGCCAGCAGCTTTATTTTGGACACTGAAGCTTTCTTT
TRBJ2-7 few . TRBV4-2 CASSQDQGSSYEQYF TGTGCCAGCAGCCAAGATCAGGGCAGCTCCTACGAGCAGTACTTC